The table lists the clone carrying this T cell receptor beta chain with many counts. This sample is part of a study of blood T cells in healthy people across ages. The second PCR ran about 6 to 11 cycles with a sample-barcoded 5' primer and J-beta primers. Via MiXCR, TCRdb re-called the 5' RACE reads, giving one row per CDR3 protein. Found here are about 700,000 distinct CDR3 sequences, about 30% of them singletons; the top ten hold approximately 15%. The CDR3 runs 13 residues. CDR1 and CDR2 (germline): MNHEY, SMNVEV (reference sequence). The V and J ends lost 5 bases and 2 bases respectively, with 9 bases between them.

The clonotype originates from an elderly woman in good health. The sample comprised blood. The V call is TRBV27, the J call TRBJ1-2; maybe TRBD1 (5 bases). CDR3 region: CASSGRANYGYTF. CDR3 coding DNA: TGTGCCAGCAGTGGCAGGGCGAACTATGGCTACACCTTC.